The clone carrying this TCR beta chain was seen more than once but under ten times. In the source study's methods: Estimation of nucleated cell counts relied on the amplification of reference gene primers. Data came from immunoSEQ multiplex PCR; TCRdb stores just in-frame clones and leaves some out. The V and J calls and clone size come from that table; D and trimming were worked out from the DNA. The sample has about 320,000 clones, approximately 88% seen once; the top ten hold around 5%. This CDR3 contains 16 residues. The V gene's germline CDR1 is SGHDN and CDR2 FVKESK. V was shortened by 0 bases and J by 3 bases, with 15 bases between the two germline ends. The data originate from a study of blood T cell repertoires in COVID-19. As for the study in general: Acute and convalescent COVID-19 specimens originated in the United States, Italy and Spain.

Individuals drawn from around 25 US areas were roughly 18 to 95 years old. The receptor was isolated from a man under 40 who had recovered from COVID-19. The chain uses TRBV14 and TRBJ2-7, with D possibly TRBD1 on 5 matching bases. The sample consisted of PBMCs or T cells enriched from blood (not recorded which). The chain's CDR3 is CASSQDRWKGNYEQYF. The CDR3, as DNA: TGTGCCAGCAGCCAAGATCGGTGGAAGGGGAACTACGAGCAGTACTTC.